This T cell receptor (beta chain) was profiled in a study of identical twins. Template switching (which added a universal primer site) was used, and cDNA carried unique molecular identifiers. TCRdb reprocessed the 5' RACE reads via MiXCR and lists one record per CDR3 protein. Among 1.5 million to 2 million distinct CDR3 sequences listed, less than 40% were seen once. Concerning this clonotype: Its antigen remains unidentified. The junction does not match germline at one end; this may be a read error.

Study findings and constraints: Researchers reported excess low generation probability among twin-shared out-of-frame alpha sequences.

The TCR comes from a newborn girl in good health. Sequencing was done on a sample of cord blood.

Here the CDR3 DNA reads TGTGCCTGCAGCTTCGGGCAGGGCTACGAGCAGTACTTC. This sequence encodes CACSFGQGYEQYF. This chain joins TRBV7-2 and TRBJ2-7, with D tentatively TRBD1 (5 bases). CDR3 length: 13 residues. Germline CDR1 and CDR2: SGHTA and FQGNSA.